Shown below are 22 T cell receptor beta chains from a single sample sequenced in a study of blood T cell repertoires in COVID-19. The repertoire was sequenced with immunoSEQ multiplex PCR; TCRdb's copy has only in-frame clones and lacks some. The sample includes 120,000 to 150,000 clones, around nine tenths of them seen just once. Sample: peripheral blood. These receptors came from a man aged 55 to 69 with active or convalescent COVID-19.

This rearrangement joins TRBV2 to TRBJ1-1, with 8 bases fitting TRBD1. V was pared by 6 bases and J by 0 bases, with 6 bases of the junction left unmatched. The CDR3 loop spans 15 amino acids. Germline CDR1 is SNHLY and CDR2 is FYNNEI. The chain's CDR3 is CASSLLGQVNTEAFF. The CDR3 bases are TGTGCCAGCAGCCTATTGGGACAGGTGAACACTGAAGCTTTCTTT.

This clone was recorded a few times. This chain links TRBV27 with TRBJ1-6; 9 positions agree with TRBD1. This CDR3 region has 15 residues. Germline V CDR1 and CDR2: MNHEY, SMNVEV (reference sequence). J was trimmed by 5 bases and V by 2 bases; bases with no gene match: 1. CDR3 in amino acids: CASSLRTGDNSPLHF. CDR3 DNA: TGTGCCAGCAGTTTACGGACAGGGGATAATTCACCCCTCCACTTT.

The rearrangement uses TRBV7-2 and TRBJ2-7; 9 bases line up with TRBD2. Looked up from germline, CDR1 is SGHTA and CDR2 is FQGNSA. J lost 0 bases, V lost 0 bases, and 6 bases had no gene match. There are 17 residues in the CDR3. DNA for the CDR3: TGTGCCAGCAGCTTAGCTGGAGCGGGAGGTCTCTCCTACGAGCAGTACTTC. Translating it yields CASSLAGAGGLSYEQYF.

The rearrangement uses TRBV11-2 and TRBJ1-3, with 7 positions matching TRBD1. In germline, CDR1 is SGHAT, CDR2 FQNNGV. V trimming: 2 bases; J trimming: 0 bases; junction bases outside the gene matches: 4. This CDR3 region has 16 residues. As DNA, the CDR3 is TGTGCCAGCAGCTTACAGAGGACAGGCTCTGGAAACACCATATATTTT. Its translation: CASSLQRTGSGNTIYF.

V gene TRBV7-8 combines with J gene TRBJ2-5; 11 bases align to TRBD2. The CDR3 is 17 amino acids. Unmatched junction bases numbered 9, after V lost 4 bases and J lost 2 bases. Per germline, CDR1 SGHVS and CDR2 FQNEAQ. CDR3 DNA: TGTGCCAGCAGCTCTCGACTAGCGGGAAGTAAACAAGAGACCCAGTACTTC. This translates into CASSSRLAGSKQETQYF.

The gene calls are TRBV5-1 and TRBJ2-5; 8 bases match TRBD1. This CDR3 contains 15 residues. The V gene end was trimmed by 4 bases and the J gene end by 3 bases; junction bases not matched to a gene: 8. CDR1 is SGHRS and CDR2 is YFSETQ in the germline V gene. The CDR3 nucleotides are TGCGCCAGCAGCCTAAGACAGGGGACGAAAGAGACCCAGTACTTC. Residues: CASSLRQGTKETQYF. The full variable domain, in which reference TRBV5-1 and TRBJ2-5 provide the parts outside the CDR3, is KAGVTQTPRYLIKTRGQQVTLSCSPISGHRSVSWYQQTPGQGLQFLFEYFSETQRNKGNFPGRFSGRQFSNSRSEMNVSTLELGDSALYLCASSLRQGTKETQYFGPGTRLLVL.

The chain recombines TRBV5-8 with TRBJ1-2, with D unclear. CDR1 SGHTS and CDR2 YDEGEE come from the germline V gene. The V end lost 4 bases, the J end lost 5 bases, and 18 bases lay between the germline ends. The CDR3 loop spans 15 amino acids. CDR3 region: CASSPPSPSGYGYTF. For the CDR3, the DNA is TGTGCCAGCAGCCCCCCGAGCCCGTCCGGGTATGGCTACACCTTC.

This chain joins TRBV21-1 and TRBJ2-4; no check of the table's D call, TRBD2, against the DNA was made. TRBV21-1 is listed as a pseudogene. This CDR3 has 19 amino acids. DNA for the CDR3: TGTGCCAGCAGCAAGTTGGTCGGCGGGAGGGAAGAGGCCAAAAACATTCAGTACTTC. Its translation is CASSKLVGGREEAKNIQYF.

The chain joins TRBV10-1 to TRBJ2-3, with D possibly TRBD1 on 6 matching bases. V gave up 6 bases and J gave up 6 bases, with 10 bases separating them. In germline, CDR1 is WNHNN, CDR2 SYGVQD (reference sequence). The CDR3 has 12 residues. This CDR3 reads CASSRDTDTQYF. The CDR3, as DNA: TGCGCCAGCAGCCGGGACACCGATACGCAGTATTTT.

The V and J genes are TRBV27 and TRBJ1-6; D may be TRBD1 (5 bases). The ends were cut back, 4 bases at V and 7 bases at J, with 20 bases in the middle. Per the germline V gene, CDR1 is MNHEY and CDR2 is SMNVEV (reference sequence). The CDR3 loop spans 17 amino acids. CDR3 in DNA: TGTGCCAGCAGTTCTGGGGCTTTAGGGGCGAGGAATTCACCCCTCCACTTT. Translated, it gives CASSSGALGARNSPLHF.

The rearrangement uses TRBV29-1 and TRBJ2-7, with a possible D match to TRBD2 (5 bases). Looked up from germline, CDR1 is SQVTM and CDR2 is ANQGSEA. This CDR3 has 15 amino acids. Trimming removed 3 bases at V and 6 bases at J, with 21 bases between. DNA for the CDR3: TGCAGCGTTGAGTTTATGGCGGGCCGTGGGAGCGAGCAGTACTTC. Protein sequence: CSVEFMAGRGSEQYF.

This clone is a singleton in its sample. The gene calls are TRBV4-3 and TRBJ2-3; 7 bases fit TRBD2. V lost 0 bases to trimming and J lost 6 bases; unmatched junction nucleotides: 12. The germline V gene encodes CDR1 LGHNA and CDR2 YSLEER. This CDR3 is 17 amino acids long. The CDR3 nucleotides read TGCGCCAGCAGCCAAGATTTCGGGGCGGGGCGGGGGGATACGCAGTATTTT. Translating gives CASSQDFGAGRGDTQYF.

The J gene is TRBJ2-7, the V gene TRBV29-1; 10 bases match TRBD2. V trimming: 7 bases; J trimming: 1 base; junction bases outside the gene matches: 4. CDR3 length equals 13 residues. Germline lookup yields CDR1 SQVTM and CDR2 ANQGSEA. The CDR3 loop reads CSAKTSGSYEQYF. CDR3 DNA sequence: TGCAGCGCCAAGACTAGCGGGTCCTACGAGCAGTACTTC.

The J gene is TRBJ1-4, the V gene TRBV28; TRBD1 agrees at 11 bases. CDR1 MDHEN and CDR2 SYDVKM come from the germline V gene. V dropped 2 bases and J dropped 7; count of bases not matched to a gene: 6. This CDR3 spans 16 amino acids. The CDR3 DNA reads TGTGCCAGCAGTTTAACCCGGGACAGGGGGAGTGAAAAACTGTTTTTT. This sequence encodes CASSLTRDRGSEKLFF.

The CDR3 reads CASSGEFGNVGDTQYF. The CDR3 coding sequence is TGTGCCAGCAGTGGGGAATTCGGGAACGTTGGAGATACGCAGTATTTT. The chain employs TRBV28 and TRBJ2-3; TRBD2 is a possible D gene (5 bases). The germline CDR1 and CDR2 sequences are MDHEN and SYDVKM. This CDR3 comprises 16 residues. Trimming left V 5 bases short and J 5 bases short, with 20 bases between. The full variable domain, in which reference TRBV28 and TRBJ2-3 provide the parts outside the CDR3, is DVKVTQSSRYLVKRTGEKVFLECVQDMDHENMFWYRQDPGLGLRLIYFSYDVKMKEKGDIPEGYSVSREKKERFSLILESASTNQTSMYLCASSGEFGNVGDTQYFGPGTRLTVL.

The gene calls are TRBV28 and TRBJ2-3; the match to TRBD2 covers 13 bases. J was trimmed by 4 bases and V by 4 bases; bases with no gene match: 5. This CDR3 spans 16 amino acids. From germline, CDR1 is MDHEN and CDR2 SYDVKM. This CDR3 is CASSSGTSGISDTQYF. CDR3 DNA sequence: TGTGCCAGCAGTTCTGGGACTAGCGGGATCTCAGATACGCAGTATTTT.

This clone was recorded once. The chain couples TRBV12-3 or TRBV12-4 to TRBJ2-3; tentative D call: TRBD2 (6 bases). There are 12 residues in the CDR3. Trimming left V 4 bases short and J 11 bases short, with 13 bases between. DNA of the CDR3: TGTGCCAGCAGTTCCCGGAGGGAGGAGCAGTATTTT. Its protein is CASSSRREEQYF.

V is TRBV7-9 and J is TRBJ2-7; possible D gene TRBD2, 6 bases. CDR1 SEHNR and CDR2 FQNEAQ come from the germline V gene (reference sequence). The CDR3 extends over 14 amino acids. V lost 5 bases, J lost 1 base, and 12 bases lay in between. For the CDR3, the DNA is TGTGCCAGCAGCCCGGGGGACCTTTCCTACGAGCAGTACTTC. It yields the protein CASSPGDLSYEQYF.

The chain recombines TRBV19 with TRBJ1-2; 9 bases are shared with TRBD1. V lost 6 bases to trimming and J lost 4 bases; unmatched junction nucleotides: 3. Germline CDR1 is LNHDA and CDR2 is SQIVND (reference sequence). The CDR3 covers 13 residues. For the CDR3, the DNA is TGTGCCAGTAGGATGGACAGGGGCTATGGCTACACCTTC. It encodes CASRMDRGYGYTF.

This clone was recorded only once. This chain uses TRBV4-1 with TRBJ2-1; 7 bases line up with TRBD2. The CDR3 extends over 17 amino acids. The germline CDR1 and CDR2 sequences are MGHRA and YSYEKL. The J segment lost 0 bases and the V segment lost 0 bases, leaving 5 bases of the junction unmatched. CDR3 region: CASSQEVLAASYNEQFF. As DNA, the CDR3 is TGCGCCAGCAGCCAAGAAGTCCTAGCGGCCTCCTACAATGAGCAGTTCTTC.

This clone occurred once. The chain recombines TRBV27 with TRBJ2-7; TRBD2 is a possible D gene (6 bases). V was pared by 6 bases and J by 5 bases, with 23 bases between. CDR1 and CDR2 (germline): MNHEY, SMNVEV (reference sequence). CDR3 length: 16 residues. Here the CDR3 reads CASSPSPRREYHEQYF. In nucleotides, the CDR3 is TGTGCCAGCAGCCCCTCCCCTCGGAGGGAATACCACGAGCAGTACTTC.

This chain joins TRBV5-4 and TRBJ2-1; 14 bases fit TRBD2. This CDR3 has 17 amino acids. V lost 4 bases and J lost 7; bases outside the gene matches: 10. Germline V gives CDR1 SGHNT, CDR2 YYREEE (reference sequence). CDR3 bases: TGTGCCAGCAGCGCTGGGACTAGCGGGAGTGTTTGGAATGAGCAGTTCTTC. This codes for CASSAGTSGSVWNEQFF.